The rows below give T cell receptor beta chains drawn from one sample of a study of T cells in lung cancer brain metastases. Generated by immunoSEQ multiplex PCR, the TCRdb table keeps only in-frame clones and is missing some. The table includes 4,400 or so clones, 87% detected once. Sample: tumor tissue from the primary lung tumor. Source of these receptors: a woman between 45 and 65 years old with non-small cell lung cancer. Both conserved end residues are part of each CDR3. The D gene is left open where the match is weak. Clone size is shown for a subset of rows, as once, few, many or a class of expanded clone.

v_gene	j_gene	abundance	d_gene	CDR3nt	CDR3aa
TRBV11-3	TRBJ1-1	once	-	TGTGCCAGCAGCCCCAGGACAGTGAACACTGAAGCTTTCTTT	CASSPRTVNTEAFF
TRBV5-1	TRBJ1-2	-	-	TGCGCCAGCAGCTTGGGGGCGGCGCAGGGCTATGGCTACACCTTC	CASSLGAAQGYGYTF
TRBV7-9	TRBJ1-1	-	-	TGTGCCAGCAGCTTAGCGGGGGGACCCCCTGAAGCTTTCTTT	CASSLAGGPPEAFF
TRBV11-2	TRBJ2-3	-	TRBD2	TGTGCCAGCAGCTTAGGGACTAGAATCACAGATACGCAGTATTTT	CASSLGTRITDTQYF
TRBV29-1	TRBJ2-3	-	-	TGCAGCGTTGAAAAACAGGAAGATACGCAGTATTTT	CSVEKQEDTQYF
TRBV4-2	TRBJ1-4	once	TRBD1	TGTGCCAGCAGCCAAGCGACAGGGTATGAAAAACTGTTTTTT	CASSQATGYEKLFF
TRBV5-6	TRBJ2-3	-	TRBD2	TGTGCCAGCAGCTTGACGGGACTAGCTTACACAGATACGCAGTATTTT	CASSLTGLAYTDTQYF
TRBV19	TRBJ1-5	-	-	TGTGCCAGTAGTATTCAGGTTGGGCGCCCGTATAGCAATCAGCCCCAGCATTTT	CASSIQVGRPYSNQPQHF
TRBV7-7	TRBJ2-5	-	-	TGTGCTAGCAGTTCACAGGGGAGGGAGACCCAGTACTTC	CASSSQGRETQYF
TRBV27	TRBJ1-2	-	-	TGTGCCAGCAGCCCTCGGGCGGGAAACGGCTACACCTTC	CASSPRAGNGYTF
TRBV18	TRBJ1-2	-	-	TGTGCCAGCTCTCCTCAGGACGGTTTTAACTATGGCTACACCTTC	CASSPQDGFNYGYTF
TRBV9	TRBJ1-2	-	-	TGTGCCAGCAGCTCGGGGGCAGGGATGGATGTCTATGGCTACACCTTC	CASSSGAGMDVYGYTF
TRBV5-7	TRBJ2-5	-	TRBD2	TGTGCCAGCAGCTCTAAGGGACTAGATCAAGAGACCCAGTACTTC	CASSSKGLDQETQYF
TRBV19	TRBJ1-3	few	-	TGTGCCAGTAGTATGGTCTGGAGCTCTGGAAACACCATATATTTT	CASSMVWSSGNTIYF
TRBV19	TRBJ2-2	-	TRBD2	TGTGCCAGTAGGCGGACTAGCGGTTTCACCGGGGAGCTGTTTTTT	CASRRTSGFTGELFF
TRBV25-1	TRBJ2-4	-	TRBD2	TGTGCCAGCAGTGGTTCACTAGCGGGAGATGAGGGGGGGAACATTCAGTACTTC	CASSGSLAGDEGGNIQYF
TRBV5-8	TRBJ2-1	-	-	TGTGCCAGCAGCTTGGTTGAGGGCGGGGAGTTCTTC	CASSLVEGGEFF
TRBV7-9	TRBJ2-2	-	-	TGTGCCAGCACCACTGGAGGCAGGGTTGGGACCGGGGAGCTGTTTTTT	CASTTGGRVGTGELFF
TRBV6-1	TRBJ1-2	-	TRBD1	TGTACCAGCAGTGGACAGGGCCGCTCCTATGGCTACACCTTC	CTSSGQGRSYGYTF
TRBV19	TRBJ1-5	-	-	TGTGCCAGTAGTATAGGAGGGGATAGCAATCAGCCTCAGCATTTT	CASSIGGDSNQPQHF
TRBV4-2	TRBJ2-1	-	TRBD2	TGTGCCAGCAGCCAAGAGGGGATAGCGGGAGGGCCCTTCAATGAGCAGTTCTTC	CASSQEGIAGGPFNEQFF
TRBV7-2	TRBJ2-2	-	TRBD1	TGTGCCAGCAGCTTACAGGGGGCAGTAACCGGGGAGCTGTTTTTT	CASSLQGAVTGELFF
TRBV29-1	TRBJ1-1	-	-	TGCAGCGTTGAAGATCTAAACAGGCTGAACACTGAAGCTTTCTTT	CSVEDLNRLNTEAFF
TRBV7-9	TRBJ2-1	-	-	TGTGCCAGCAGCTTAGTACAGGGACGACTTAATGAGCAGTTCTTC	CASSLVQGRLNEQFF
TRBV18	TRBJ2-3	-	TRBD2	TGTGCCAGCTCACAGCGGGGAACGGATACGCAGTATTTT	CASSQRGTDTQYF
TRBV27	TRBJ2-6	few	-	TGTGCCAGCAGTTTACGGGCGCTCGAGGCTGGGGCCAACGTCCTGACTTTC	CASSLRALEAGANVLTF
TRBV6-5	TRBJ1-2	-	TRBD1	TGTGCCAGCGCCTTACAGGGGGCGAATGGCTACACCTTC	CASALQGANGYTF